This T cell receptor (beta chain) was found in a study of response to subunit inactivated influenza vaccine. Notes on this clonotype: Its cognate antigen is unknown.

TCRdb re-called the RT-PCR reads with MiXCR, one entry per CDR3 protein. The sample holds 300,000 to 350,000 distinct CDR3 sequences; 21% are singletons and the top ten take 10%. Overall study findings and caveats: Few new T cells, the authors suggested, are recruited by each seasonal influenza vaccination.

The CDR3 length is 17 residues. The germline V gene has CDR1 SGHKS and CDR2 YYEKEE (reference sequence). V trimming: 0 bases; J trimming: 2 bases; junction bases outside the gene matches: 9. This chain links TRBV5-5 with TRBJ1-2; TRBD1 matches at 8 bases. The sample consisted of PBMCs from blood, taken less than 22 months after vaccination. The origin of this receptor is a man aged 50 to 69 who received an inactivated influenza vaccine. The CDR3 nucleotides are TGTGCCAGCAGCTTGGCCCCCGCAGGGGGCGCGAACTATGGCTACACCTTC. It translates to CASSLAPAGGANYGYTF.